These 22 T cell receptor beta chains were all obtained from the same sample, sequenced in a study of Tregs in tolerant kidney transplant recipients. Some clones are missing from TCRdb's copy, which holds only in-frame ones; the method was immunoSEQ multiplex PCR. Of about 73,000 clones in the sample, approximately 90% were seen once. The sample in question was Tregs from blood, obtained before the transplant. The receptors were sampled from a human donor who received a combined kidney and bone marrow transplant.

About this clone: The conserved final phenylalanine or tryptophan is absent from the CDR3, which likely points to a read error. The chain joins TRBV14 to TRBJ2-7; D gene unclear. This CDR3 region has 16 residues. CDR1 and CDR2 (germline): SGHDN, FVKESK. V gave up 0 bases and J gave up 0 bases, with 12 bases separating them. CDR3 DNA sequence: TGTGCCAGCAGCCAAGATACGAGGTTCTTCTCCTACGAGCAGTACCTC. Encoded protein: CASSQDTRFFSYEQYL.

V gene TRBV7-2 combines with J gene TRBJ2-1, with D tentatively TRBD1 (6 bases). CDR1 is SGHTA and CDR2 is FQGNSA in the germline V gene. Deletions cut 2 bases from V and 5 bases from J, with 16 bases between. The CDR3 is 16 residues long. DNA for the CDR3: TGTGCCAGCAGCTTATGGTCAGGGGCAAAGAACAATGAGCAGTTCTTC. Protein product: CASSLWSGAKNNEQFF.

This rearrangement joins TRBV11-1 to TRBJ2-1, with TRBD2 matching 7 bases. The CDR3 totals 17 residues. Looked up from germline, CDR1 is SGHAT and CDR2 is FQDESV (reference sequence). The trim removed 5 bases at V and 1 base at J, leaving 11 bases unmatched. The CDR3 sequence: CASSTAGIAQSYNEQFF. The CDR3 DNA is TGTGCCAGCAGCACAGCGGGGATAGCGCAATCCTACAATGAGCAGTTCTTC.

The genes are TRBV19 and TRBJ2-1, with D possibly TRBD1 on 5 matching bases. With 4 bases removed from V and 3 bases from J, the gap between germline ends came to 7 bases. Germline assignment: CDR1 LNHDA and CDR2 SQIVND (reference sequence). This CDR3 has 13 residues. CDR3 sequence reads: CASSTGFYNEQFF. In nucleotides, the CDR3 is TGTGCCAGTAGTACAGGGTTCTACAATGAGCAGTTCTTC.

The V call is TRBV5-1, the J call TRBJ2-2; D perhaps matches TRBD1 (6 bases). The CDR3 is made up of 15 amino acids. V was shortened by 2 bases and J by 8 bases, with 16 bases between the two germline ends. Germline V gene sequence: CDR1 SGHRS, CDR2 YFSETQ. Written as DNA, the CDR3 is TGCGCCAGCAGCTTAAGGTCAGGGGCGTCAGGGGAGCTGTTTTTT. Its translation: CASSLRSGASGELFF.

The rearrangement links TRBV11-2 to TRBJ1-1; no definite D call. The V end was cut by 5 bases, the J end by 9 bases, with 16 bases between. CDR1 SGHAT and CDR2 FQNNGV come from the germline V gene. The CDR3 spans 13 residues. CDR3 in DNA: TGTGCCAGCAGCCCCCTTAGGACCAATCAAGCTTTCTTT. Protein sequence: CASSPLRTNQAFF.

The CDR3 here is CASSSPGGAGKETQYF. Here the CDR3 DNA reads TGTGCCAGCAGCTCACCCGGCGGGGCAGGGAAAGAGACCCAGTACTTC. The chain joins TRBV9 to TRBJ2-5; TRBD2 might be the D (6 bases). The V and J ends lost 4 bases and 3 bases respectively, with 19 bases between them. This CDR3 contains 16 residues. Per the germline V gene, CDR1 is SGDLS and CDR2 is YYNGEE.

The chain joins TRBV28 to TRBJ2-5; 16 nucleotides agree with TRBD2. Per the germline V gene, CDR1 is MDHEN and CDR2 is SYDVKM. The length of the CDR3 is 16 residues. The V and J ends lost 6 bases and 5 bases, in that order; junction bases with no gene match: 6. The CDR3 nucleotides are TGTGCCAGCAGAAGGGGACTAGCGGGAGGGCGGGAGACCCAGTACTTC. This translates into CASRRGLAGGRETQYF.

The V call is TRBV7-2, the J call TRBJ1-1; no firm D call. There are 14 residues in the CDR3. Germline values: CDR1 SGHTA, CDR2 FQGNSA. The ends were cut back, 3 bases at V and 5 bases at J, with 13 bases in the middle. The CDR3 sequence: CASSFATPVTEAFF. The CDR3 nucleotides are TGTGCCAGCAGCTTCGCGACCCCCGTGACTGAAGCTTTCTTT.

V is TRBV29-1 and J is TRBJ2-5; 12 bases align to TRBD2. Germline CDR1 is SQVTM and CDR2 is ANQGSEA. J lost 4 bases, V lost 6 bases, and 6 bases had no gene match. The CDR3 sequence is 14 residues long. CDR3 loop: CSVSTGLAGETQYF. As DNA, the CDR3 is TGCAGCGTGTCAACGGGACTAGCGGGAGAGACCCAGTACTTC.

V gene TRBV14 combines with J gene TRBJ2-1; D possibly uses TRBD1 or TRBD2 (5 bases each). Looked up from germline, CDR1 is SGHDN and CDR2 is FVKESK. There are 11 residues in the CDR3. The germline V and J ends were trimmed by 6 bases and 9 bases, with 9 bases remaining between them. CDR3 sequence (DNA): TGTGCCAGCAGTTGGGGGTTTGAGCAGTTCTTC. This translates into CASSWGFEQFF.

This rearrangement joins TRBV27 to TRBJ2-6; D remains unclear. This CDR3 comprises 15 residues. Germline-derived CDR1 and CDR2 are MNHEY and SMNVEV (reference sequence). Trimming stripped 6 bases from V and 0 bases from J, with 9 bases between. The CDR3 protein is CASRPSGSGANVLTF. The CDR3 DNA sequence: TGTGCCAGCAGGCCGTCTGGCTCTGGGGCCAACGTCCTGACTTTC.

The rearrangement uses TRBV11-2 and TRBJ2-5, with TRBD2 as a possible D gene (6 bases). Between the trimmed V and J ends, which lost 0 bases and 4 bases, there was a span of 6 bases. CDR3 length: 13 amino acids. Germline CDR1 reads SGHAT; CDR2 reads FQNNGV. For the CDR3, the DNA is TGTGCCAGCAGCTTAGAGGGGGGAGAGACCCAGTACTTC. Protein: CASSLEGGETQYF.

There are a few counts of this clone. The rearrangement links TRBV7-3 to TRBJ2-1; possible D gene TRBD2, 5 bases. V gave up 1 base and J gave up 8 bases, with 21 bases separating them. CDR3 length: 17 amino acids. Germline-derived CDR1 and CDR2 are SGHTA and FQGTGA. The CDR3: CASSLSPLGSRADEQFF. In DNA, the CDR3 is TGTGCCAGCAGCTTAAGCCCTCTTGGGTCGAGGGCGGATGAGCAGTTCTTC.

The V gene is TRBV7-3, the J gene TRBJ2-1; TRBD2 is a possible D gene (5 bases). Trimming removed 2 bases from V and 8 bases from J, with 13 bases in between. The germline CDR1 and CDR2 sequences are SGHTA and FQGTGA. The CDR3 has 14 residues. The CDR3 region has the DNA TGTGCCAGCAGCTTAGCGGGCACCCTGGATGAGCAGTTCTTC. Its protein product is CASSLAGTLDEQFF.

The chain joins TRBV10-3 to TRBJ1-2; D is ambiguous. V was shortened by 8 bases and J by 0 bases, with 10 bases between the two germline ends. The germline V gene has CDR1 ENHRY and CDR2 SYGVKD. The CDR3 loop spans 13 amino acids. CDR3 nucleotides: TGTGCCATCCAAAGAGGAGCTAACTATGGCTACACCTTC. This gives the protein CAIQRGANYGYTF.

There are a few counts of this clone. V gene TRBV20-1 combines with J gene TRBJ1-1, with D perhaps matching TRBD1 (5 bases). CDR1 is DFQATT and CDR2 is SNEGSKA in the germline V gene (reference sequence). V was trimmed by 6 bases and J by 4 bases, leaving 9 bases between them. This CDR3 is 11 amino acids long. The CDR3 region is CSARGGTEAFF. The CDR3 nucleotides read TGCAGTGCACGCGGGGGCACTGAAGCTTTCTTT.

The J gene is TRBJ1-2, the V gene TRBV4-1; D perhaps matches TRBD1 (5 bases). The germline gives CDR1 MGHRA, CDR2 YSYEKL. The CDR3 has 16 amino acids. V dropped 0 bases and J dropped 4 bases, with 15 bases sitting between them. CDR3 amino acids: CASSQDLTGAFYGYTF. The CDR3 DNA is TGCGCCAGCAGCCAAGATCTCACAGGAGCCTTCTATGGCTACACCTTC.

The chain couples TRBV2 to TRBJ1-1, with D tentatively TRBD1 (5 bases). The germline V and J ends were trimmed by 4 bases and 5 bases, with 17 bases remaining between them. The CDR3 totals 15 residues. Germline CDR1 is SNHLY and CDR2 is FYNNEI. The CDR3 spells CASSGEGAGETEAFF. Here the CDR3 DNA reads TGTGCCAGCAGTGGGGAAGGGGCCGGGGAAACTGAAGCTTTCTTT.

The gene calls are TRBV30 and TRBJ2-7, with 9 bases fitting TRBD2. The germline gives CDR1 GTSNPN, CDR2 SVGIG (reference sequence). With 4 bases clipped from V and 2 bases from J, the junction kept 3 bases outside the gene matches. CDR3 length: 13 residues. The CDR3 DNA sequence: TGTGCCTGGACCCGGACTAGCGCCTACGAGCAGTACTTC. Protein product: CAWTRTSAYEQYF.

V is TRBV10-3 and J is TRBJ2-4; 7 nucleotides line up with TRBD1. This CDR3 contains 16 residues. The V gene end was trimmed by 0 bases and the J gene end by 3 bases; junction bases not matched to a gene: 5. The V gene's germline CDR1 is ENHRY and CDR2 SYGVKD. The CDR3 DNA is TGTGCCATCAGTGAGTCCTCCGGACAGGTCAAAAACATTCAGTACTTC. Protein product: CAISESSGQVKNIQYF.

The chain recombines TRBV6-5 with TRBJ2-5; D might be TRBD1 or TRBD2, each matching 7 bases. Germline loops: CDR1 MNHEY, CDR2 SVGAGI. The CDR3 has 14 residues. Between the trimmed V and J ends, which lost 5 bases and 5 bases, there was a span of 15 bases. The CDR3 protein is CASSRRQGGETQYF. DNA for the CDR3: TGTGCCAGCAGTCGGAGACAGGGAGGGGAGACCCAGTACTTC.